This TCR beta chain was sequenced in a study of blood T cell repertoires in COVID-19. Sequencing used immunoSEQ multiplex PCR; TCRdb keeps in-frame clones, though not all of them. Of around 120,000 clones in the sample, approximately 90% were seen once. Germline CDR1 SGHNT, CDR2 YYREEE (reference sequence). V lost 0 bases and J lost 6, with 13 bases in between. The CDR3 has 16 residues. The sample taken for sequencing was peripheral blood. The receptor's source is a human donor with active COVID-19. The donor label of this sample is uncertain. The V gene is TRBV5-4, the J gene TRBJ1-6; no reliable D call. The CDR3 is CASSLAGDNLNSPLHF. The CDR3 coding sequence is TGTGCCAGCAGCTTGGCAGGCGATAATCTTAATTCACCCCTCCACTTT.